The clone carrying this T cell receptor (beta chain) was recorded once. Its antigen is unknown. Since a much larger clone is just one base distant, this may be a read error. This specimen belongs to a study of Graves' ophthalmopathy and Graves' hyperthyroidism. Germline CDR1 reads LNHNV; CDR2 reads YYDKDF (reference sequence). The length of the CDR3 is 13 residues. TCR beta CDR3 regions were amplified from RNA transcripts. HTBI-primed first-round RT-PCR preceded second-round multiplex PCR. One entry per CDR3 protein results from TCRdb running MiXCR on the multiplex PCR reads. In the table there are over a million distinct CDR3 sequences, about two fifths of which are singletons. Study-level results: The authors also found most expanded thyroid clonotypes above 0.001 frequency in blood.

The chain joins TRBV15 to TRBJ1-2; 8 bases are shared with TRBD1. Sequencing used peripheral blood or thyroid tissue (not recorded which). The receptor was derived from an adult man with Graves' hyperthyroidism. CDR3 in amino acids: CATCRVQGEGYTF. The CDR3 DNA follows: TGTGCCACCTGCAGAGTACAGGGGGAGGGCTACACCTTC. The full variable domain, completed using reference TRBV15 and TRBJ1-2, is DAMVIQNPRYQVTQFGKPVTLSCSQTLNHNVMYWYQQKSSQAPKLLFHYYDKDFNNEADTPDNFQSRRPNTSFCFLDIRSPGLGDTAMYLCATCRVQGEGYTFGSGTRLTVV.